These 17 T cell receptor beta chains were all obtained from the same sample, sequenced in a study of blood T cell repertoires in COVID-19. The assay was immunoSEQ multiplex PCR, and TCRdb's table has in-frame clones only and misses some. The profile shows more than 300,000 clones, roughly 91% of them singletons. Specimen: PBMCs or T cells enriched from blood (not recorded which). The source is a woman aged 18 to 35 who had recovered from COVID-19.

The rearrangement joins TRBV7-9 to TRBJ1-2; D might be TRBD1 (6 bases). The germline V gene has CDR1 SEHNR and CDR2 FQNEAQ (reference sequence). V was pared by 5 bases and J by 3 bases, with 16 bases between. CDR3 length: 15 amino acids. The CDR3 bases are TGTGCCAGCAGCCTTGGCCACAGGGAACACTATGGCTACACCTTC. Its protein product is CASSLGHREHYGYTF.

This chain joins TRBV5-8 and TRBJ1-5; 8 bases match TRBD1. There are 18 residues in the CDR3. Per the germline V gene, CDR1 is SGHTS and CDR2 is YDEGEE. With 4 bases clipped from V and 9 bases from J, the junction kept 21 bases outside the gene matches. This chain's CDR3 is CASSKRGPGQEKFPPQHF. The CDR3 bases are TGTGCCAGCAGCAAGAGAGGACCGGGACAGGAAAAATTTCCGCCCCAGCATTTT.

The rearrangement uses TRBV10-3 and TRBJ1-1; TRBD1 matches at 7 bases. The CDR3 runs to 13 residues. Germline-derived CDR1 and CDR2 are ENHRY and SYGVKD. J was trimmed by 3 bases and V by 6 bases; bases with no gene match: 4. The CDR3 sequence is CAISDRDDTEAFF. CDR3 sequence (DNA): TGTGCCATCAGCGACAGGGATGACACTGAAGCTTTCTTT.

The rearrangement uses TRBV7-9 and TRBJ1-1; TRBD1 matches 7 bases. The V segment lost 5 bases and the J segment 1 base; nucleotides outside the gene matches: 4. The CDR3 has 14 residues. Looked up from germline, CDR1 is SEHNR and CDR2 is FQNEAQ (reference sequence). The CDR3 protein is CASSKGTANTEAFF. For the CDR3, the DNA is TGTGCCAGCAGCAAAGGGACAGCGAACACTGAAGCTTTCTTT.

The gene calls are TRBV19 and TRBJ1-4; tentative D call: TRBD1 (5 bases). Deletions cut 5 bases from V and 3 bases from J, with 13 bases between. The CDR3 totals 15 residues. Per germline, CDR1 LNHDA and CDR2 SQIVND (reference sequence). DNA of the CDR3: TGTGCCAGTAGTTCCCCCGGGACTCCTAATGAAAAACTGTTTTTT. Translating gives CASSSPGTPNEKLFF.

The rearrangement joins TRBV29-1 to TRBJ2-1; no definite D call. V was trimmed by 0 bases and J by 9 bases, leaving 9 bases between them. Germline-derived CDR1 and CDR2 are SQVTM and ANQGSEA. CDR3 length: 12 residues. In DNA, the CDR3 is TGCAGCGTTGAAGAACGTAGAGGTGAGCAGTTCTTC. It translates to CSVEERRGEQFF.

The genes are TRBV9 and TRBJ1-1, with a tentative D call TRBD1 (5 bases). Germline assignment: CDR1 SGDLS and CDR2 YYNGEE. With 2 bases removed from V and 2 bases from J, the gap between germline ends came to 16 bases. CDR3 length equals 16 residues. The CDR3: CASSVGGRALNTEAFF. CDR3 coding DNA: TGTGCCAGCAGCGTCGGTGGCAGGGCCCTTAACACTGAAGCTTTCTTT.

As for this clone: Compared with germline, one end of the junction differs, possibly owing to a read error. The rearrangement links TRBV7-7 to TRBJ2-3, with D maybe TRBD2 (6 bases). The CDR3 consists of 15 residues. CDR1 SSHAT and CDR2 FNYEAQ come from the germline V gene (reference sequence). CDR3 DNA: TGTGCTAGCAGCTTAGTCTCCGGGGGAATAGATACGCAGTATTTT. Translation gives CASSLVSGGIDTQYF. Supplemented by reference TRBV7-7 and TRBJ2-3, the full variable domain reads GAGVSQSPRYKVTKRGQDVTLRCDPISSHATLYWYQQALGQGPEFLTYFNYEAQPDKSGLPSDRFSAERPEGSISTLTIQRTEQRDSAMYRCASSLVSGGIDTQYFGPGTRLTVL.

This chain connects TRBV3-1 (or the pseudogene TRBV3-2) to TRBJ2-7; perhaps TRBD2 as D (5 bases). V dropped 1 base and J dropped 0 bases, with 16 bases sitting between them. The length of the CDR3 is 17 residues. From germline, CDR1 is LGHDT and CDR2 YNNKEL (reference sequence). As DNA, the CDR3 is TGTGCCAGCAGCCAAGCCGGTGGAGGCCTTACCTCCTACGAGCAGTACTTC. Protein: CASSQAGGGLTSYEQYF.

The V gene is TRBV3-1 (or the pseudogene TRBV3-2), the J gene TRBJ2-7, with 9 bases that match TRBD1. The length of the CDR3 is 13 residues. Germline loops: CDR1 LGHDT, CDR2 YNNKEL (reference sequence). The V and J ends lost 4 bases and 4 bases, in that order; junction bases with no gene match: 2. The chain's CDR3 is CASSPGTGYEQYF. CDR3 bases: TGTGCCAGCAGCCCAGGGACAGGGTACGAGCAGTACTTC.

The chain links TRBV2 to TRBJ1-6; D gene unclear. Trimming removed 2 bases from V and 8 bases from J, with 7 bases in between. This CDR3 has 13 amino acids. The germline CDR1 and CDR2 sequences are SNHLY and FYNNEI. The CDR3 DNA reads as TGTGCCAGCAGTGAACTAGAGGATTCACCCCTCCACTTT. It yields the protein CASSELEDSPLHF.

The chain has TRBV28 and TRBJ1-2, with D possibly being TRBD1 (5 bases). Between the trimmed V and J ends, which lost 8 bases and 0 bases, there was a span of 13 bases. The CDR3 covers 14 residues. Per germline, CDR1 MDHEN and CDR2 SYDVKM. The CDR3 bases are TGTGCCAGCTCCCCAGGGTCCTCTAACTATGGCTACACCTTC. It encodes CASSPGSSNYGYTF.

V and J are TRBV4-3 and TRBJ2-1, with TRBD2 as a possible D gene (5 bases). The CDR3 totals 12 residues. Germline CDR1 and CDR2: LGHNA and YSLEER. Deletions cut 1 base from V and 10 bases from J, with 8 bases between. The CDR3 bases are TGCGCCAGCAGCCAAGTAGACTACGAGCAGTTCTTC. It is translated as CASSQVDYEQFF.

This clone was counted once. The rearrangement links TRBV18 to TRBJ2-5; D perhaps matches TRBD2 (5 bases). From germline, CDR1 is KGHSH and CDR2 LQKENI. This CDR3 has 13 amino acids. V lost 0 bases, J lost 4 bases, and 6 bases lay in between. This CDR3 is CASSPPAGETQYF. The DNA of the CDR3 is TGTGCCAGCTCACCACCGGCGGGAGAGACCCAGTACTTC.

The genes are TRBV18 and TRBJ2-5, with D unclear. The length of the CDR3 is 13 residues. V lost 5 bases to trimming and J lost 5 bases, with 12 bases between them. Germline CDR1 KGHSH, CDR2 LQKENI. The CDR3 spells CASSVTPRETQYF. CDR3 nucleotides: TGTGCCAGCTCAGTTACCCCACGGGAGACCCAGTACTTC.

This chain links TRBV10-2 with TRBJ1-5; TRBD1 matches 9 bases. The CDR3 extends over 13 amino acids. V shed 6 bases and J 7 bases; nucleotides not matched to a gene: 4. Germline assignment: CDR1 WSHSY and CDR2 SAAADI. This chain's CDR3 is CASRQGAGQPQHF. CDR3 nucleotide sequence: TGCGCCAGCAGACAGGGGGCTGGGCAGCCCCAGCATTTT.

The chain combines TRBV27 with TRBJ1-5; D is possibly TRBD1 (6 bases). Looked up from germline, CDR1 is MNHEY and CDR2 is SMNVEV (reference sequence). The CDR3 sequence is 14 residues long. V lost 0 bases and J lost 8, with 11 bases in between. The CDR3 coding sequence is TGTGCCAGCAGTTTATCAGGGGGAAGTGAGCCCCAGCATTTT. It translates to CASSLSGGSEPQHF.